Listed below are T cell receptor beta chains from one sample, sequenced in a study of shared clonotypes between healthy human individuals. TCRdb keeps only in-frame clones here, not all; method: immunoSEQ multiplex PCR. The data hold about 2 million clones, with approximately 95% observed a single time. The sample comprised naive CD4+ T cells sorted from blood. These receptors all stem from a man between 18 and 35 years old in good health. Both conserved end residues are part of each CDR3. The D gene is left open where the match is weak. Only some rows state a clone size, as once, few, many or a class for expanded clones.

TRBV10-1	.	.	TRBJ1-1	CASSAESRGPNTEAFF	TGCGCCAGCAGTGCGGAATCGAGGGGACCGAACACTGAAGCTTTCTTT
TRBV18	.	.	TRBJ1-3	CASSPPGVGNTIYF	TGTGCCAGCTCACCACCGGGAGTGGGAAACACCATATATTTT
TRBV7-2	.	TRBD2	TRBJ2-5	CASSLSVRLAGGNQETQYF	TGTGCCAGCAGCTTAAGCGTAAGGCTAGCGGGAGGGAATCAAGAGACCCAGTACTTC
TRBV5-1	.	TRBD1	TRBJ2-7	CASRPGQGLSEQYF	TGCGCCAGCCGGCCGGGACAGGGACTTTCCGAGCAGTACTTC
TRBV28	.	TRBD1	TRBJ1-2	CASTPGTGRYGYTF	TGTGCCAGCACCCCCGGGACAGGCAGATATGGCTACACCTTC
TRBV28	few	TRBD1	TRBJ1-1	CASSFHRGGMTEAFF	TGTGCCAGCAGTTTCCACAGGGGAGGAATGACTGAAGCTTTCTTT
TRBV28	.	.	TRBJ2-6	CASSSGFSGANVLTF	TGTGCCAGCAGTTCGGGGTTCTCTGGGGCCAACGTCCTGACTTTC
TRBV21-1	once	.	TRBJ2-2	CASSKALLGEGRRTGELFF	TGTGCCAGCAGCAAAGCGCTTTTAGGCGAGGGAAGGCGGACCGGGGAGCTGTTTTTT
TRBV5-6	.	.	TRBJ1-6	CASSLRGSVLSPLHF	TGTGCCAGCAGCTTACGGGGATCGGTATTGTCACCCCTCCACTTT
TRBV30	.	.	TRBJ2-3	CAWSGDTDTQYF	TGTGCCTGGAGTGGTGACACAGATACGCAGTATTTT
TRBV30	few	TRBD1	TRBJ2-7	CAWSGQGAYEQYF	TGTGCCTGGTCGGGACAGGGGGCTTACGAGCAGTACTTC
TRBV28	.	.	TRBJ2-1	CASILSGPSYNEQFF	TGTGCCAGCATCTTATCGGGGCCCTCCTACAATGAGCAGTTCTTC
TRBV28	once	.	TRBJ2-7	CASSRLGGQYF	TGTGCCAGCAGTAGACTTGGGGGGCAGTACTTC
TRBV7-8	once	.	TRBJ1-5	CASSLEGRRGPNQPQHF	TGTGCCAGCAGCTTAGAAGGACGCAGGGGCCCAAATCAGCCCCAGCATTTT
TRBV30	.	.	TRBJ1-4	CAWSSLGFEKLFF	TGTGCCTGGAGTAGTCTGGGTTTTGAAAAACTGTTTTTT
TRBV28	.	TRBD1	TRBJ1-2	CASTLTRGHGYTF	TGTGCCAGCACCCTAACCAGGGGGCATGGCTACACCTTC
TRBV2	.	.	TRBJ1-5	CASSETVVQPQHF	TGTGCCAGCAGTGAGACAGTGGTTCAGCCCCAGCATTTT
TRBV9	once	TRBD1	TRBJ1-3	CASSDDRESGNTIYF	TGTGCCAGCAGCGACGACAGGGAATCTGGAAACACCATATATTTT
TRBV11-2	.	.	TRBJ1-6	CASSSLNSPLHF	TGTGCCAGCAGCTCCTTAAATTCACCCCTCCACTTT
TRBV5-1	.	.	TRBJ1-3	CASSVDPSSGNTIYF	TGCGCCAGCAGCGTCGACCCGAGCTCTGGAAACACCATATATTTT
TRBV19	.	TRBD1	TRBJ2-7	CASSSDDRGPYEQYF	TGTGCCAGTAGCAGCGATGACAGGGGTCCCTACGAGCAGTACTTC
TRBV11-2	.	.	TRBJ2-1	CASSQDGSSYNEQFF	TGTGCCAGCAGCCAGGACGGAAGCTCCTACAATGAGCAGTTCTTC
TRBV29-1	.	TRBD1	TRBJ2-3	CSVEGVRQGLTDTQYF	TGCAGCGTTGAAGGGGTCCGACAGGGTCTCACAGATACGCAGTATTTT
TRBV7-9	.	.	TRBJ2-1	CASRKRDNSYNEQFF	TGTGCCAGCAGAAAGCGGGACAACTCCTACAATGAGCAGTTCTTC
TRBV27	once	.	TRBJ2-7	CASSLSLPGSYEQYF	TGTGCCAGCAGTTTATCCCTCCCTGGATCCTACGAGCAGTACTTC
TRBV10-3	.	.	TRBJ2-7	CAISGGGKNSYEQYF	TGTGCCATCAGTGGGGGCGGGAAGAACTCCTACGAGCAGTACTTC
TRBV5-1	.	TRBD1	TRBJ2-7	CASSSTGQGAHEQYF	TGCGCCAGCAGCTCAACGGGACAGGGGGCTCACGAGCAGTACTTC
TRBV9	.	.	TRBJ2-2	CASSRANTGELFF	TGTGCCAGCAGCCGGGCGAACACCGGGGAGCTGTTTTTT
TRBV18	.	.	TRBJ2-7	CASSPQGEGYEQYF	TGTGCCAGCTCGCCCCAGGGTGAGGGGTACGAGCAGTACTTC
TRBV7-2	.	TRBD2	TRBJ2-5	CASSLTSAQETQYF	TGTGCCAGCAGCTTGACTAGCGCCCAAGAGACCCAGTACTTC
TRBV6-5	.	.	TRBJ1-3	CASSRGARSGNTIYF	TGTGCCAGCAGCCGGGGGGCCCGCTCTGGAAACACCATATATTTT
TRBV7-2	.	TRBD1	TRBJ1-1	CASSLGTGVNTEAFF	TGTGCCAGCAGCTTAGGGACAGGGGTGAACACTGAAGCTTTCTTT
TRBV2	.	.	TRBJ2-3	CASSLAQLWDTQYF	TGTGCCAGCAGTTTGGCCCAACTTTGGGATACGCAGTATTTT
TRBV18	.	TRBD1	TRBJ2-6	CASSPPLGTGDSGANVLTF	TGTGCCAGCTCACCGCCTTTAGGGACAGGAGACTCAGGGGCCAACGTCCTGACTTTC
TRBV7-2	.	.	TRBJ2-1	CASSLHGQYNEQFF	TGTGCCAGCAGCTTGCATGGACAGTACAATGAGCAGTTCTTC
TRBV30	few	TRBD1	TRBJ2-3	CAWSVRGGADTQYF	TGTGCCTGGAGTGTACGAGGGGGCGCAGATACGCAGTATTTT
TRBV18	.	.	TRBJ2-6	CASSLPQESGANVLTF	TGTGCCAGCTCACTCCCTCAGGAATCTGGGGCCAACGTCCTGACTTTC
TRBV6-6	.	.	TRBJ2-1	CASTETSRQFF	TGTGCCAGCACCGAGACTAGTCGGCAGTTCTTC
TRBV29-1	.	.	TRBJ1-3	CSVDLSSGLGAGNTIYF	TGCAGCGTTGATCTATCTTCGGGTCTAGGTGCTGGAAACACCATATATTTT
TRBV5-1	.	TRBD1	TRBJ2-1	CASTGGGYNEQFF	TGCGCCAGCACAGGGGGCGGGTACAATGAGCAGTTCTTC
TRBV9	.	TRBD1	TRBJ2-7	CASSPDSDRDYEQYF	TGTGCCAGCAGCCCCGACTCGGACAGGGACTACGAGCAGTACTTC
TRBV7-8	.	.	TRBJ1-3	CASSLGVSGNTIYF	TGTGCCAGCAGCTTAGGGGTCTCCGGAAACACCATATATTTT